The present T cell receptor beta chain was sequenced within a study of T cells after yellow fever vaccination. Study information: With SMART-Seq v4 Ultra Low Input, the fractions containing low cell numbers were prepared.

Making TCR cDNA involved 5'RACE template switching, which added UMIs and a universal primer site. TCRdb reanalysed the 5' RACE reads using MiXCR and keeps one entry per CDR3 protein. The top ten hold 2.9% of the sample, which has about 180,000 distinct CDR3 sequences, approximately 6.2% seen once. Study-level points and caveats: FACS-sorted repertoires could contain abundant clonotypes contaminating from the bulk population.

There are a few counts of this clonotype. No antigen is known for it. The specimen comprised CD4+ T cells sorted from PBMCs, sampled on the day of the first yellow fever vaccination. The clonotype comes from a man in his late teens or twenties who received the YFV17D yellow fever vaccine.

The CDR3 DNA reads as TGCGCCAGCAGCCAGGAGACACTGGGGAACACTGAAGCTTTCTTT. Translation gives CASSQETLGNTEAFF. This chain links TRBV4-3 with TRBJ1-1; D unclear. The CDR3 runs 15 residues. Germline CDR1 and CDR2: LGHNA and YSLEER. V lost 3 bases and J lost 1, with 12 bases in between.